Sequencing of this T cell receptor beta chain was carried out in a study of blood T cell repertoires in COVID-19. Study details: The United States, Italy and Spain were the sources of the acute and convalescent COVID-19 samples. Nucleic acid was either cDNA or gDNA, and it came from T cells, B-cell-depleted T cells, or PBMCs.

Germline CDR1 is MNHNS and CDR2 is SASEGT. Trimming took 1 base from V and 12 from J, leaving 16 bases between them. This CDR3 has 13 residues. As handled by the study authors: Scientists estimated how many nucleated cells there were by amplifying reference gene primers. The assay was immunoSEQ multiplex PCR, and TCRdb's table has in-frame clones only and misses some. That table gives V, J and clone size, and the DNA gave D and trimming. This sample yields 650,000 to 800,000 clones, of which 85% to 90% are seen a single time; around 0.3% belongs to the top ten. Sequencing was done on a sample of peripheral blood. The chain couples TRBV6-1 to TRBJ2-7; D possibly corresponds to TRBD1 (5 bases). This sequence originates from a woman aged 18-29 years with acute or convalescent COVID-19. The CDR3 sequence: CASSEGWTRAWYF. DNA for the CDR3: TGTGCCAGCAGTGAAGGGTGGACAAGGGCTTGGTACTTC.